This T cell receptor (beta chain) originates from a study of cytomegalovirus exposure and HLA in healthy donors. Regarding this clone: Antigen specificity is unknown.

This PCR relied on a set of 60 Vbeta primers and 13 Jbeta primers. TCRdb keeps only in-frame clones here, not all; method: immunoSEQ multiplex PCR. This sample's table reports about 120,000 clones. Study-wide results and caveats: Confirmation in vitro established that three CMV-associated chains were specific for CMV antigens. Earlier analysis found most TCR beta V segments productive about 90% or about 30% of the time. Researchers reported in a later analysis that common viral pathogens appeared linked to several top clusters.

Germline loops: CDR1 LGHNA, CDR2 YSLEER. V was shortened by 0 bases and J by 2 bases, with 15 bases between the two germline ends. CDR3 length: 17 residues. This sequence originates from a man aged 40-50 years in good health and CMV-seropositive. The rearrangement uses TRBV4-3 and TRBJ2-3; D is perhaps TRBD2 (5 bases). Sample: PBMCs. CDR3 DNA: TGCGCCAGCAGCCAAGAGGGCGAGGGCTACCTCACAGATACGCAGTATTTT. Protein: CASSQEGEGYLTDTQYF.